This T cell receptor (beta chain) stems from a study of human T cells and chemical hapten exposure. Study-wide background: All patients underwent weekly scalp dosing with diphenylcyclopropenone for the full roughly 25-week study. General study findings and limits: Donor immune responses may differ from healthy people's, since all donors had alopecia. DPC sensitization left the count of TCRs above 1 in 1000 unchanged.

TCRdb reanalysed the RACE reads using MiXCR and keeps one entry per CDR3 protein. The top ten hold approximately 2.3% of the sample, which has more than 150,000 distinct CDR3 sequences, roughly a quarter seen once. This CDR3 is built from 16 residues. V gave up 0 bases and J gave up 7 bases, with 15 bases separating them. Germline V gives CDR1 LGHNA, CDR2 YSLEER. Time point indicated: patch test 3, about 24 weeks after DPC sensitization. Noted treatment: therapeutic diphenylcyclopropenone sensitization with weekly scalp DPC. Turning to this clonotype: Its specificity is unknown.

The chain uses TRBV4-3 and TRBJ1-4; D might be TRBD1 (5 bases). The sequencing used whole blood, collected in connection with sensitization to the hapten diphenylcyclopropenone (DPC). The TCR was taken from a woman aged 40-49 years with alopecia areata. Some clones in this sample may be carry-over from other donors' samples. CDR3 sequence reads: CASSQDPDRGGEKLFF. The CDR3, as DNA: TGCGCCAGCAGCCAAGATCCCGACAGAGGCGGTGAAAAACTGTTTTTT.